This T cell receptor beta chain stems from a study of vaccination and CD4 T cells after COVID-19. Study details: Overlapping SARS-CoV-2, HCoV-NL63, HCoV-OC43 and HCoV-229E spike peptides stimulated the cells. As control conditions, cultures were given either a CEFX pool serving as positive control, an HIV-1 Nef pool, or no peptide at all. The study, taken as a whole, reports: The study sampled relatively few convalescent patients and omitted early post-infection timepoints. It was found that, in convalescent patients, 304 of 307 vaccine-specific clones were spike mono-reactive.

Time point noted: late sampling 161 to 241 days after vaccination in a few convalescent patients. Described treatment: 10-day PBMC culture with coronavirus spike peptide pools or control peptides (ViraFEST assay). For this clonotype: What it recognizes is unknown.

An Oncomine TCR Beta short-read assay was used to sequence the DNA from cultured CD4+ T cells. TCRdb called the PCR reads again in MiXCR, with one record for every CDR3 protein. The table shows tens of thousands of distinct CDR3 sequences, with roughly 33% occurring only once. The CDR3 has 16 residues. Germline CDR1 SEHNR, CDR2 FQNEAQ (reference sequence). V shed 3 bases and J 5 bases; nucleotides not matched to a gene: 8. The clonotype originates from a human donor who had recovered from COVID-19. The chain has TRBV7-9 and TRBJ2-5; TRBD2 agrees at 11 bases. The sample was CD4+ T cells from blood, cultured in vitro, taken about 7 months after SARS-CoV-2 vaccination. CDR3 bases: TGTGCCAGCAGCTTCGTGATAGCGGGGGGGCAGGAGACCCAGTACTTC. This gives the protein CASSFVIAGGQETQYF.